Presented here are 15 T cell receptor beta chains from one specimen sequenced in a study of T cell repertoires in cytomegalovirus infection. Each CDR3 protein gets one entry after TCRdb re-called the reads with MiXCR. The table shows about 230,000 distinct CDR3 sequences, with 22% occurring only once. The sequenced material came from CD8+ T cells from PBMCs. These receptors all stem from a human donor in good health (CMV status not recorded). Some clones in this sample may be carry-over from other donors' samples.

This clonotype was detected many times. V and J are TRBV7-8 and TRBJ2-2; TRBD2 matches 8 bases. V lost 4 bases, J lost 7 bases, and 5 bases stayed unmatched. CDR3 size: 14 residues. Per germline, CDR1 SGHVS and CDR2 FQNEAQ. CDR3 loop: CASSWRGDNGELFF. CDR3 in DNA: TGTGCCAGCAGCTGGCGGGGGGATAACGGGGAGCTGTTTTTT.

This chain connects TRBV15 to TRBJ2-3, with TRBD2 matching over 13 bases. The CDR3 runs 19 residues. The germline V gene encodes CDR1 LNHNV and CDR2 YYDKDF (reference sequence). Trimming at V came to 0 bases and at J to 3 bases, leaving 9 bases not matched to a gene. The CDR3 protein is CATSRELTSGGPRTDTQYF. The DNA for the CDR3 is TGTGCCACCAGCAGAGAGTTGACTAGCGGGGGGCCGCGAACAGATACGCAGTATTTT.

J is TRBJ1-3 and V is TRBV6-6, with 8 bases lining up with TRBD1. The V gene end was trimmed by 2 bases and the J gene end by 0 bases; junction bases not matched to a gene: 0. Germline CDR1 MNHNY, CDR2 SVGAGI (reference sequence). CDR3 length: 15 residues. CDR3 sequence reads: CASSYTGGSGNTIYF. CDR3 bases: TGTGCCAGCAGTTACACAGGGGGCTCTGGAAACACCATATATTTT.

V and J are TRBV28 and TRBJ2-3, with 12 nucleotides matching TRBD2. V lost 6 bases to trimming and J lost 10 bases; unmatched junction nucleotides: 8. The CDR3 has 14 amino acids. The V gene's germline CDR1 is MDHEN and CDR2 SYDVKM. CDR3 sequence (DNA): TGTGCCAGCAGCCTTCGGACTAGCGGGGAGTCGCAGTATTTT. Encoded protein: CASSLRTSGESQYF.

The sample holds many counts of this clonotype. Mismatch with germline at one junction end may stem from a read error. The chain recombines TRBV7-2 with TRBJ2-5; D uncertain. This CDR3 is built from 13 residues. The germline V gene encodes CDR1 SGHTA and CDR2 FQGNSA. The CDR3 region has the DNA TGTGCCAGCAGCTTAAATAAAAAAGAGGCCCAGTACTTC. Amino acid sequence: CASSLNKKEAQYF. The entire variable domain, with the rest obtained from reference TRBV7-2 and TRBJ2-5, is as follows: GAGVSQSPSNKVTEKGKDVELRCDPISGHTALYWYRQSLGQGLEFLIYFQGNSAPDKSGLPSDRFSAERTGGSVSTLTIQRTQQEDSAVYLCASSLNKKEAQYFGPGTRLLVL.

This clonotype turned up a few times. The chain carries TRBV7-9 and TRBJ2-7; perhaps D is TRBD1 or TRBD2 (6 bases each). This CDR3 is 14 amino acids long. The germline V gene has CDR1 SEHNR and CDR2 FQNEAQ (reference sequence). V was trimmed by 5 bases and J by 2 bases, leaving 13 bases between them. DNA of the CDR3: TGTGCCAGCAGCGGGCGGGACATTCCCTACGAGCAGTACTTC. Its translation: CASSGRDIPYEQYF.

The rearrangement uses TRBV6-5 and TRBJ2-1; 8 nucleotides match TRBD2. J gave up 6 bases and V 0 bases, and 4 bases lay outside the gene matches. Per the germline V gene, CDR1 is MNHEY and CDR2 is SVGAGI. The length of the CDR3 is 15 residues. This CDR3 reads CASSYSSGGSNEQFF. The CDR3 DNA sequence: TGTGCCAGCAGTTACTCCTCGGGGGGGAGCAATGAGCAGTTCTTC.

The sample holds many counts of this clonotype. This chain joins TRBV7-9 and TRBJ2-1, with 11 positions matching TRBD1. The germline V gene encodes CDR1 SEHNR and CDR2 FQNEAQ (reference sequence). This CDR3 has 16 amino acids. The V segment lost 3 bases and the J segment 7 bases; nucleotides outside the gene matches: 8. As DNA, the CDR3 is TGTGCCAGCAGCTTCTCCGGGACAGGGGGTCGTAATGAGCAGTTCTTC. Protein: CASSFSGTGGRNEQFF.

This chain uses TRBV29-1 with TRBJ2-7; D gene uncertain. V dropped 4 bases and J dropped 7 bases, with 14 bases sitting between them. CDR3 length equals 12 residues. The germline gives CDR1 SQVTM, CDR2 ANQGSEA. The CDR3 bases are TGCAGCGTTGTGGATACAGCCAATGAGCAGTACTTC. It encodes CSVVDTANEQYF.

V and J are TRBV3-1 and TRBJ2-7; tentatively, D is TRBD1 (5 bases). Trimming left V 0 bases short and J 0 bases short, with 15 bases between. Germline V CDR1 and CDR2: LGHDT, YNNKEL (reference sequence). This CDR3 has 17 amino acids. The chain's CDR3 is CASSQDVGHLSSYEQYF. As DNA, the CDR3 is TGTGCCAGCAGCCAAGACGTAGGACACCTGAGCTCCTACGAGCAGTACTTC.

The table lists this clonotype with many counts. V gene TRBV6-1 combines with J gene TRBJ1-1, with D maybe TRBD1 (6 bases). From germline, CDR1 is MNHNS and CDR2 SASEGT. V shed 5 bases and J shed 0 bases, with 13 bases lying between them. The CDR3 loop spans 15 amino acids. The CDR3 reads CASSTGTNMNTEAFF. The CDR3 nucleotides read TGTGCCAGCAGTACCGGGACAAATATGAACACTGAAGCTTTCTTT.

This clonotype has a count of ten or more. The genes are TRBV20-1 and TRBJ2-4; 7 bases agree with TRBD1. Germline V gene lookup returns CDR1 DFQATT and CDR2 SNEGSKA (reference sequence). Losses at the gene ends were 4 bases for V and 5 bases for J; bases not matched to a gene: 5. The CDR3 spans 13 residues. The CDR3 protein is CSATDRVQNIQYF. CDR3 coding DNA: TGCAGTGCTACAGACAGGGTCCAAAACATTCAGTACTTC.

V gene TRBV9 combines with J gene TRBJ2-5; tentatively, D is TRBD2 (6 bases). V gave up 1 base and J gave up 2 bases, with 15 bases separating them. The CDR3 contains 16 residues. Germline V CDR1 and CDR2: SGDLS, YYNGEE. The CDR3 sequence is CASSVTGTPIQETQYF. In nucleotides, the CDR3 is TGTGCCAGCAGCGTAACCGGGACTCCTATACAAGAGACCCAGTACTTC.

This chain connects TRBV2 to TRBJ2-5, with 12 bases matching TRBD2. The CDR3 is 17 amino acids. CDR1 and CDR2 (germline): SNHLY, FYNNEI. V lost 3 bases, J lost 5 bases, and 10 bases stayed unmatched. CDR3 nucleotides: TGTGCCAGCAGTGAGGAGACTAGCGGGGGATTTCTTGAGACCCAGTACTTC. It codes for CASSEETSGGFLETQYF.

This clonotype was seen more than once but under ten times. The chain has TRBV12-3 or TRBV12-4 and TRBJ2-7; D gene unclear. V dropped 6 bases and J dropped 5 bases, with 11 bases sitting between them. The CDR3 has 12 residues. This CDR3 reads CASSPMMNEQYF. DNA for the CDR3: TGTGCCAGCAGCCCGATGATGAACGAGCAGTACTTC.